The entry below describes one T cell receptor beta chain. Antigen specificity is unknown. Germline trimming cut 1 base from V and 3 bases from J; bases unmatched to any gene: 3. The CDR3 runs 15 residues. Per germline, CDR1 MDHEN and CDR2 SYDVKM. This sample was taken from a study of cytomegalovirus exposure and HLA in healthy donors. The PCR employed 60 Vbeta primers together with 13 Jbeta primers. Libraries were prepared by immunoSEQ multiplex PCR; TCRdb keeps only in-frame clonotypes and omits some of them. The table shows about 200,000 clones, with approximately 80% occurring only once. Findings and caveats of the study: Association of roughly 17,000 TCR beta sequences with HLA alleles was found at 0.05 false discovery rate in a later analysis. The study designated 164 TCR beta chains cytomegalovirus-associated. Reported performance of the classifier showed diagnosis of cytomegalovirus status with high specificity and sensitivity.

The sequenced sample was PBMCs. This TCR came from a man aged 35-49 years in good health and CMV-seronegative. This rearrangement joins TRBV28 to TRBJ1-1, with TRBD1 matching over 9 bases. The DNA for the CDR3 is TGTGCCAGCAGTTTATCGACAGGGGGGGACACTGAAGCTTTCTTT. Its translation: CASSLSTGGDTEAFF. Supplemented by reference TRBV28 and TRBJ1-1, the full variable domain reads DVKVTQSSRYLVKRTGEKVFLECVQDMDHENMFWYRQDPGLGLRLIYFSYDVKMKEKGDIPEGYSVSREKKERFSLILESASTNQTSMYLCASSLSTGGDTEAFFGQGTRLTVV.